The T cell receptor beta chain under discussion was sequenced for a study of blood T cell repertoires in COVID-19. On the study more broadly: Sources were T cells, B-cell-depleted T cells, or PBMCs; the material itself was cDNA or gDNA.

The method was immunoSEQ multiplex PCR; TCRdb's version includes in-frame clones alone and lacks a portion of them. Among approximately 250,000 clones listed, roughly 91% were seen once. With 0 bases clipped from V and 8 bases from J, the junction kept 9 bases outside the gene matches. This CDR3 has 15 residues. Germline CDR1 is SNHLY and CDR2 is FYNNEI. The rearrangement uses TRBV2 and TRBJ1-2, with 7 bases lining up with TRBD1. The sequence was collected from a man under 40 with COVID-19, enrolled during active disease. Sequenced sample: peripheral blood. The CDR3 bases are TGTGCCAGCAGTGAAGCAAGGGGGCGATTTTTGGGCTACACCTTC. It specifies CASSEARGRFLGYTF.